The 10 T cell receptor beta chains reported below all come from one sample, sequenced in a study of Graves' ophthalmopathy and Graves' hyperthyroidism. Transcripts of RNA were the source for amplifying TCR beta CDR3 regions. The library came from an HTBI-primed first-round RT-PCR and a second-round multiplex PCR. TCRdb fed the multiplex PCR reads into MiXCR, producing one record per CDR3 protein. The table shows around 590,000 distinct CDR3 sequences, with roughly 39% occurring only once. Sample: peripheral blood or thyroid tissue (not recorded which). The receptors originated from an adult man with Graves' hyperthyroidism.

The chain carries TRBV30 and TRBJ1-2, with D possibly matching TRBD1 (6 bases). Germline-derived CDR1 and CDR2 are GTSNPN and SVGIG (reference sequence). CDR3 length equals 16 residues. Trimming took 4 bases from V and 0 from J, leaving 18 bases between them. CDR3 amino acids: CAWKAAGRTANYGYTF. The CDR3 DNA sequence: TGTGCCTGGAAGGCGGCGGGACGGACAGCTAACTATGGCTACACCTTC.

This clonotype was observed at least ten times. CDR3 loop: CASSEGTGPEQYF. The CDR3 region has the DNA TGTGCCAGCAGTGAAGGGACAGGCCCAGAGCAGTACTTC. This rearrangement joins TRBV2 to TRBJ2-7, with TRBD1 matching over 7 bases. The CDR3 is 13 residues long. After removal of 1 base from V and 7 bases from J, the junction contained 4 bases not matched to a gene. Germline V gene lookup returns CDR1 SNHLY and CDR2 FYNNEI.

This clonotype was counted only a few times. V usage is TRBV6-5 and J usage is TRBJ1-1; D might be TRBD1 (6 bases). Trimming removed 2 bases from V and 7 bases from J, with 14 bases in between. This CDR3 has 14 residues. Germline assignment: CDR1 MNHEY and CDR2 SVGAGI. The CDR3 nucleotides are TGTGCCAGCAGTTACAGAGTCCCGGACAGTGAAGCTTTCTTT. This gives the protein CASSYRVPDSEAFF.

This clonotype was counted a few times. The V gene is TRBV5-1, the J gene TRBJ2-3; 8 nucleotides align to TRBD1. V shed 8 bases, J shed 4 bases, and the junction held 6 bases outside the gene matches. CDR3 size: 13 residues. From germline, CDR1 is SGHRS and CDR2 YFSETQ. Here the CDR3 reads CASSRGRSDTQYF. Written as DNA, the CDR3 is TGCGCCAGTTCCAGGGGGCGATCAGATACGCAGTATTTT.

This clonotype has at least ten counts. The V call is TRBV2, the J call TRBJ1-5; TRBD1 is a possible D gene (5 bases). Looked up from germline, CDR1 is SNHLY and CDR2 is FYNNEI. The germline V and J ends were trimmed by 7 bases and 6 bases, with 13 bases remaining between them. This CDR3 is 13 amino acids long. The CDR3 here is CASKPGLGQPQHF. DNA of the CDR3: TGTGCCAGCAAACCGGGGCTTGGTCAGCCCCAGCATTTT.

In this sample, this clonotype turned up many times. The rearrangement joins TRBV12-5 to TRBJ1-6; 8 bases agree with TRBD1. CDR3 length: 15 residues. The J segment lost 6 bases and the V segment lost 1 base, leaving 2 bases of the junction unmatched. The germline V gene has CDR1 LGHNT and CDR2 FRNRAP. The CDR3 DNA follows: TGTGCTAGTGGTTTGGGGACAGGGTTTAATTCACCCCTCCACTTT. Its protein is CASGLGTGFNSPLHF.

This clonotype was seen many times. The chain combines TRBV13 with TRBJ2-6, with D possibly being TRBD1 (6 bases). CDR1 is PRHDT and CDR2 is FYEKMQ in the germline V gene (reference sequence). The CDR3 covers 18 residues. Trimming shortened V by 5 bases and J by 0 bases, and 17 bases separated the two germline ends. The CDR3 loop is CASSPLGETGSGANVLTF. CDR3 DNA: TGTGCCAGCAGCCCCCTGGGTGAGACAGGCTCTGGGGCCAACGTCCTGACTTTC.

This clonotype was observed many times. V usage is TRBV10-3 and J usage is TRBJ2-7; unclear D gene. From germline, CDR1 is ENHRY and CDR2 SYGVKD. This CDR3 spans 12 amino acids. Trimming stripped 3 bases from V and 5 bases from J, with 8 bases between. The CDR3 nucleotides are TGTGCCATCAGTGAAACTGGGGACGAGCAGTACTTC. Translated, it gives CAISETGDEQYF.

The rearrangement joins TRBV7-9 to TRBJ2-7, with 8 bases fitting TRBD1. The trim removed 5 bases at V and 6 bases at J, leaving 9 bases unmatched. The CDR3 is made up of 14 amino acids. Germline V gives CDR1 SEHNR, CDR2 FQNEAQ (reference sequence). The CDR3 protein is CASSISDRVPEQYF. DNA for the CDR3: TGTGCCAGCAGCATATCGGACAGGGTTCCCGAGCAGTACTTC.

This clonotype was seen ten or more times. The J gene is TRBJ1-6, the V gene TRBV7-8, with D possibly being TRBD1 (6 bases). Germline V gene data show CDR1 as SGHVS and CDR2 as FQNEAQ. The CDR3 runs to 16 residues. V gave up 2 bases and J gave up 7 bases, with 15 bases separating them. The CDR3 nucleotides read TGTGCCAGCAGCTTACGGGGTCCAGGGGCCAATTCACCCCTCCACTTT. This sequence encodes CASSLRGPGANSPLHF. The variable domain in full, with the rest retrieved from reference TRBV7-8 and TRBJ1-6, is GAGVSQSPRYKVAKRGQDVALRCDPISGHVSLFWYQQALGQGPEFLTYFQNEAQLDKSGLPSDRFFAERPEGSVSTLKIQRTQQEDSAVYLCASSLRGPGANSPLHFGNGTRLTVT.